A selection of T cell receptor beta chains follows, all from one sample in a study of T cell repertoires in cytomegalovirus infection. Their cognate antigens are unknown. TCRdb redid the calling of the reads with MiXCR, one entry per CDR3 protein. The data show 750,000 to 950,000 distinct CDR3 sequences, 25% to 35% seen once. The specimen comprised cultured CD8+ T cells from PBMCs, sampled from culture after CMV antigen stimulation. The receptors here all came from a human donor in good health (CMV status not recorded). Some clones in this sample may be carry-over from other donors' samples. CDR3s include the opening cysteine and the closing phenylalanine or tryptophan. The D gene is left open where the match is weak. Clone size appears in some rows only: once, few, many, or a class for an expanded clone.

TRBV7-9,TRBJ2-1,many,-,TGTGCCAGCAGCTTTGAGCACAATGAGCAGTTCTTC,CASSFEHNEQFF
TRBV27,TRBJ2-1,-,TRBD2,TGTGCCAGCAGTTTCGGACTAGCGGGGTTAGACAATGAGCAGTTCTTC,CASSFGLAGLDNEQFF
TRBV12-3/TRBV12-4,TRBJ2-2,few,-,TGTGCCAGCAGTTTGAACAGCCTTATGAACACCGGGGAGCTGTTTTTT,CASSLNSLMNTGELFF
TRBV6-1,TRBJ2-2,many,-,TGTGCCAGCAGCGCGCGGGATGGCACCGGGGAGCTGTTTTTT,CASSARDGTGELFF
TRBV29-1,TRBJ1-5,-,TRBD1,TGCAGCGTACCGGGACAGGACGATCAGCCCCAGCATTTT,CSVPGQDDQPQHF
TRBV7-9,TRBJ2-7,many,TRBD2,TGTGCCAGCAGCTCCGGGGGGTTACACGAGCAGTACTTC,CASSSGGLHEQYF
TRBV27,TRBJ1-2,-,TRBD1,TGTGCCAGCAGTTCCTACCGGGACAGTTTCTATGGCTACACCTTC,CASSSYRDSFYGYTF
TRBV12-3/TRBV12-4,TRBJ2-1,-,TRBD2,TGTGCCAGCAGTTTGACTAGCGGGGTATTTTACAATGAGCAGTTCTTC,CASSLTSGVFYNEQFF
TRBV12-3/TRBV12-4,TRBJ1-2,many,-,TGTGCCAGCAGTTTTACAACTAACTATGGCTACACCTTC,CASSFTTNYGYTF
TRBV7-9,TRBJ1-1,-,-,TGTGCCAGCAGCTCTCCAACCAGGGGTAGGACTGAAGCTTTCTTT,CASSSPTRGRTEAFF
TRBV15,TRBJ1-5,few,-,TGTGCCACCAGCAGAGATCGGTCAGGGAATCAGCCCCAGCATTTT,CATSRDRSGNQPQHF
TRBV20-1,TRBJ1-2,-,-,TGCAGTGCTAGAGAGTCAGATTTCCTCCTCTTC,CSARESDFLLF
TRBV19,TRBJ2-7,-,-,TGTGCCAGTACCCCCGGGACCTGGAGCTCCTACGAGCAGTACTTC,CASTPGTWSSYEQYF
TRBV6-5,TRBJ2-1,few,TRBD1,TGTGCCAGCAGTTACGTACAGGGGGCTAGCAGAAGTTACAATGAGCAGTTCTTC,CASSYVQGASRSYNEQFF
TRBV4-1,TRBJ2-1,once,-,TGCGCCAGCAGCCACTACGTAGATGAGCAGTTCTTC,CASSHYVDEQFF
TRBV7-6,TRBJ1-3,many,-,TGTGCCAGCAGCCACCAACCCGGGACTGTTGGAAACACCATATATTTT,CASSHQPGTVGNTIYF
TRBV6-8,TRBJ2-2,-,TRBD2,TGTGCCAGCACCACCGGGTCCGGGACTAGCGCCGGGGAGCTGCTTTTT,CASTTGSGTSAGELLF
TRBV27,TRBJ1-1,few,-,TGTGCCAGCAGTTTCGGGCAGGGGTCTTACACTGAAGCTTTCTTT,CASSFGQGSYTEAFF
TRBV7-9,TRBJ2-3,few,-,TGTGCCAGCAGCCGGACTCCCTCGGAAGATACGCAGTATTTT,CASSRTPSEDTQYF
TRBV7-9,TRBJ1-4,few,-,TGTGCCAGCAGCTTAGCCTTAGCAACTAATGAAAAACTGTTTTTT,CASSLALATNEKLFF
TRBV7-9,TRBJ2-2,few,TRBD2,TGTGCCAGCAGCCCCGGACTAGCGGGGGTCGCGAACACCGGGGAGCTGTTTTTT,CASSPGLAGVANTGELFF
TRBV13,TRBJ2-1,-,-,TGTGCCAGCAGCTCAAGGTCCCGCCAAGGCGGTGAGCAGTTCTTC,CASSSRSRQGGEQFF
TRBV15,TRBJ1-1,few,TRBD1,TGTGCCACCAGCACGGACAGGGGGAACACTGAAGCTTTCTTT,CATSTDRGNTEAFF
TRBV7-9,TRBJ1-5,many,TRBD1,TGTGCCAGCGGCCAGGGGGCTGATCAGCCCCAGCATTTT,CASGQGADQPQHF
TRBV27,TRBJ2-5,-,-,TGTGCCAGCAGTTTGACCAGAGAGTACGCCATTAGGGAGACCCAGTACTTC,CASSLTREYAIRETQYF
TRBV10-2,TRBJ1-1,few,TRBD1,TGCGCCAGCAGTGGGGGGGGACAGGGGGTTTTCTTT,CASSGGGQGVFF
TRBV7-9,TRBJ1-1,-,-,TGTGCCAGCAGTACCGGGGGGTCGAACACTGAAGCTTTCTTT,CASSTGGSNTEAFF
TRBV6-1,TRBJ2-1,few,-,TGTGCCACCGCCGGGTACTACAATGAGCAGTTCTTC,CATAGYYNEQFF
TRBV27,TRBJ2-5,once,-,TGTGCCAGCACGGACGGGGACCAAGAGACCCAGTACTTC,CASTDGDQETQYF
TRBV7-8,TRBJ1-1,many,TRBD1,TGTGCCAGCAGCAATGACAGGGTCAGGAACACTGAAGCTTTCTTT,CASSNDRVRNTEAFF
TRBV27,TRBJ1-2,-,-,TGTGCCAGCTTGGGGGAGGGAATCGGCTACACCTTC,CASLGEGIGYTF
TRBV27,TRBJ1-3,-,TRBD1,TGTGCCAGCAGCCTTTCCGGGACAGGGGTCCACTCTGGAAACACCATATATTTT,CASSLSGTGVHSGNTIYF
TRBV6-2/TRBV6-3,TRBJ1-2,few,TRBD1,TGTGCCAGCAGTTACGTGATGCCGGGACAGGGGGGACCTATATCCTATGGCTACACCTTC,CASSYVMPGQGGPISYGYTF
TRBV14,TRBJ1-4,-,-,TGTGCCAGCAGCCAATTTGGTGAAAAACTGTTTTTT,CASSQFGEKLFF
TRBV7-9,TRBJ2-3,-,TRBD2,TGTGCCAGCGGGACTAGCGGCTTCACAGATACGCAGTATTTT,CASGTSGFTDTQYF
TRBV27,TRBJ2-5,few,TRBD1,TGTGCCAGCAGTTTAAGCAGGGGGCGGGTAGGGACCCAGTACTTC,CASSLSRGRVGTQYF
TRBV27,TRBJ1-1,-,TRBD1,TGTGCCAGCAGTCTAGATCAGGGGGCGCAGACTGAAGCTTTCTTT,CASSLDQGAQTEAFF
TRBV7-2,TRBJ1-1,-,-,TGTGCCAGCAGCCCCCAAGGGGCCCGCTTT,CASSPQGARF
TRBV6-1,TRBJ1-3,-,-,TGTGCCAGCAGTGAAGCTAACGGAATAACCATATATTTT,CASSEANGITIYF
TRBV24-1,TRBJ1-6,-,-,TGTGCCACCAGGGTTAATTCACCCCTCCACTTT,CATRVNSPLHF
TRBV7-2,TRBJ1-2,-,-,TGTGCCAGCAGCGCCCGGACAGTACCGCAATATGGCTACACCTTC,CASSARTVPQYGYTF
TRBV25-1,TRBJ1-5,-,-,TGTGCCAGCAGTGAATCTGCACTCCATCAGCCCCAGCATTTT,CASSESALHQPQHF
TRBV27,TRBJ2-1,-,-,TGTGCCAGCAGTACTCAGGCCAACTACAATGAGCAGTTCTTC,CASSTQANYNEQFF
TRBV7-6,TRBJ1-1,-,-,TGTGCCAGCAGCTTAGACGTACCGCCGGACGAAGCTTTCTTT,CASSLDVPPDEAFF
TRBV4-1,TRBJ2-5,few,TRBD2,TGCGCCAGCAGCCAAGGAGCGGGGGGGCGGGTCAGGGAGACCCAGTACTTC,CASSQGAGGRVRETQYF
TRBV7-3,TRBJ1-1,-,-,TGTGCCATCAGCCCGCTCAGCGGGACTGAAGCTTTCTTT,CAISPLSGTEAFF
TRBV12-3/TRBV12-4,TRBJ2-1,-,-,TGTGCCAGCAGCTGGAGCCGGATCCTAGTAAATGAGCAGTTCTTC,CASSWSRILVNEQFF
TRBV7-6,TRBJ1-1,-,-,TGTGCCAGCAGCTTATTAGAGGGGTCGAACACTGAAGCTTTCTTT,CASSLLEGSNTEAFF
TRBV6-2/TRBV6-3,TRBJ2-6,-,-,TGTGCCAGCAGGTTTTATCCGACCGGGGGTTACTCTGGGGCCAACGTCCTGACTTTC,CASRFYPTGGYSGANVLTF
TRBV24-1,TRBJ1-4,-,-,TGTGCCACCAGTGATCGCAGGTTTGAAAAACTGTTTTTT,CATSDRRFEKLFF
TRBV7-9,TRBJ1-3,few,TRBD1,TGTGCCAGCAGCCCCTCGACAGGGGCATCAGACACCATATATTTT,CASSPSTGASDTIYF
TRBV20-1,TRBJ2-7,-,-,TGCAGTGCTAAAGGGGGGCGACCCTCTTTCTACGAGCAGTACTTC,CSAKGGRPSFYEQYF
TRBV7-9,TRBJ1-2,-,-,TGTGCCAGCAGCTTAGGGGATTTGGGGATGGACGGCTACACCTTC,CASSLGDLGMDGYTF
TRBV6-1,TRBJ2-5,few,TRBD1,TGTGCCAGCAGGACCGGGACAGGGCACAAGGAGACCCAGTACTTC,CASRTGTGHKETQYF
TRBV27,TRBJ1-1,once,TRBD1,TGTGCCAGCAGTTTGAGGACAGGGGTGACTGAAGCTTTCTTT,CASSLRTGVTEAFF
TRBV4-1,TRBJ2-2,many,-,TGCGCCAGCCATCGAGGGATAGCCGGCACCGGGGAGCTGTTTTTT,CASHRGIAGTGELFF
TRBV18,TRBJ2-3,-,TRBD2,TGTGCCAGCTCACCATCTCTAGCGGGGGGGAATCACACAGATACGCAGTATTTT,CASSPSLAGGNHTDTQYF
TRBV27,TRBJ1-5,few,-,TGTGCCAGCAGTTGGGCGGAGCCGGCTAGCAATCAGCCCCAGCATTTT,CASSWAEPASNQPQHF